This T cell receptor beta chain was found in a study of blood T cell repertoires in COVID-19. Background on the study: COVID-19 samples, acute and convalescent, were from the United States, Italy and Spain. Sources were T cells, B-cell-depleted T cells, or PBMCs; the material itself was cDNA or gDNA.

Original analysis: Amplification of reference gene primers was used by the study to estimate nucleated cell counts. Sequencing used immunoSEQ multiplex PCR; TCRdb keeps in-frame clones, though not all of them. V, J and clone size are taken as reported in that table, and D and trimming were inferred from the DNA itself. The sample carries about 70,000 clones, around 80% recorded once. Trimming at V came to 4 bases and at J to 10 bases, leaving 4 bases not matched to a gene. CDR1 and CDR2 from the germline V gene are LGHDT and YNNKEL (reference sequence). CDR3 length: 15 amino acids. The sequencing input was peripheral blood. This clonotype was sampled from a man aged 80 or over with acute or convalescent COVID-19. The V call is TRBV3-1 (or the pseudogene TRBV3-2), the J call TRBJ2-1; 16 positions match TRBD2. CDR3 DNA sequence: TGTGCCAGCAGCCCGGGACTAGCGGGGGGGGGCGAGCAGTTCTTC. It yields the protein CASSPGLAGGGEQFF.